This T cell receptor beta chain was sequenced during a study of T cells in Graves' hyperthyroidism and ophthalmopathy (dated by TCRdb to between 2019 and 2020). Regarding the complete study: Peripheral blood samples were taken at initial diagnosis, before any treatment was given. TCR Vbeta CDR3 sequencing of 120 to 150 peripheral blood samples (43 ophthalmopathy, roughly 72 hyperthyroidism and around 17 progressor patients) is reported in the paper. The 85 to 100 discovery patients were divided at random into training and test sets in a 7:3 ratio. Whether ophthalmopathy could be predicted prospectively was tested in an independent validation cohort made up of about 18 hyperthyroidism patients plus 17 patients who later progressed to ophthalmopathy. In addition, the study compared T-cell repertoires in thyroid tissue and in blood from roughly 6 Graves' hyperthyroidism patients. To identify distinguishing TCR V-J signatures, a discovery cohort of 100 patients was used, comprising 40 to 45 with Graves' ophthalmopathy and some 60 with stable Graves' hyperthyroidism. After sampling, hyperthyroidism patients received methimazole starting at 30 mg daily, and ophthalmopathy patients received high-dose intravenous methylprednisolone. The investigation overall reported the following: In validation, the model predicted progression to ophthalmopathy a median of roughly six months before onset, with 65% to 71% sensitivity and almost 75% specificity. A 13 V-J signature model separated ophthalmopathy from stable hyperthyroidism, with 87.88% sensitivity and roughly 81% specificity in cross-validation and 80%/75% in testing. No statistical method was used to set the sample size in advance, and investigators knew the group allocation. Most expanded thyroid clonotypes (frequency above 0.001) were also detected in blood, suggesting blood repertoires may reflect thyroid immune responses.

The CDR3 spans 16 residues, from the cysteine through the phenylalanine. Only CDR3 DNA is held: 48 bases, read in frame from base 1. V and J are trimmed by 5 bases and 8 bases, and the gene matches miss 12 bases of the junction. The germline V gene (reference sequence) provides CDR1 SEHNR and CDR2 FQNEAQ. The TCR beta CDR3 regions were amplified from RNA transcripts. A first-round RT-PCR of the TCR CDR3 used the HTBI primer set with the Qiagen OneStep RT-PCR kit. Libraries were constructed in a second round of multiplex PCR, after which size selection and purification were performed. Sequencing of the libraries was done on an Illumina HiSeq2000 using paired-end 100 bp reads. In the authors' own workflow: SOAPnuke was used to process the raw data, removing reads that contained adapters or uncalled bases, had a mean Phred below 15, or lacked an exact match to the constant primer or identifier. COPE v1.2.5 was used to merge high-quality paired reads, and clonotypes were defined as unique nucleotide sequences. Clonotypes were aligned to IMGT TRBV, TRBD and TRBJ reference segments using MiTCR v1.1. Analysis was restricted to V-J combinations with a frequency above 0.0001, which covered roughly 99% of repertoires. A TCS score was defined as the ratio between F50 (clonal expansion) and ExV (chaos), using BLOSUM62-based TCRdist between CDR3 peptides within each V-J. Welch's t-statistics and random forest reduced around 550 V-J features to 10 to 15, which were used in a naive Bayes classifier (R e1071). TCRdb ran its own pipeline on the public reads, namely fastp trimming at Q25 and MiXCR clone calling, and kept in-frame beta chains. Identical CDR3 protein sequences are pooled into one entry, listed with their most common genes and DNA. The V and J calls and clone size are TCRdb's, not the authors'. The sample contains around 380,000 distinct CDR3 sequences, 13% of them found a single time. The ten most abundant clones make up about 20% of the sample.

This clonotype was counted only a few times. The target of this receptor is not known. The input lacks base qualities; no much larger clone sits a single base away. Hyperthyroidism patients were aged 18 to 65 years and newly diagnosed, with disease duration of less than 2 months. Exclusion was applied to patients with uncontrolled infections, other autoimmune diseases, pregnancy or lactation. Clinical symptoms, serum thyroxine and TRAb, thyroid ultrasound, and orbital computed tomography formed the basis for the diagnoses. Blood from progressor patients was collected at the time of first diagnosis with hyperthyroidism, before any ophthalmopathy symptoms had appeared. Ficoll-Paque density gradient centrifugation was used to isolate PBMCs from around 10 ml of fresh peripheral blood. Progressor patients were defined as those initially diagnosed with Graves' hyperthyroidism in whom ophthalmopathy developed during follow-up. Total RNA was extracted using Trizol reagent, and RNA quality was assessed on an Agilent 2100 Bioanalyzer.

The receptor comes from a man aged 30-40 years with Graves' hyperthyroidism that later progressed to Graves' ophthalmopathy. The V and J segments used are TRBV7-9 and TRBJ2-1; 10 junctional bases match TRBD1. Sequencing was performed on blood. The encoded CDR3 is CASSLKRQGAWDEQFF. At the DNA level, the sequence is TGTGCCAGCAGCCTTAAACGACAGGGGGCGTGGGATGAGCAGTTCTTC. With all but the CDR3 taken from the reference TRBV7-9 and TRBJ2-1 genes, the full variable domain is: DTGVSQNPRHKITKRGQNVTFRCDPISEHNRLYWYRQTLGQGPEFLTYFQNEAQLEKSRLLSDRFSAERPKGSFSTLEIQRTEQGDSAMYLCASSLKRQGAWDEQFFGPGTRLTVL.